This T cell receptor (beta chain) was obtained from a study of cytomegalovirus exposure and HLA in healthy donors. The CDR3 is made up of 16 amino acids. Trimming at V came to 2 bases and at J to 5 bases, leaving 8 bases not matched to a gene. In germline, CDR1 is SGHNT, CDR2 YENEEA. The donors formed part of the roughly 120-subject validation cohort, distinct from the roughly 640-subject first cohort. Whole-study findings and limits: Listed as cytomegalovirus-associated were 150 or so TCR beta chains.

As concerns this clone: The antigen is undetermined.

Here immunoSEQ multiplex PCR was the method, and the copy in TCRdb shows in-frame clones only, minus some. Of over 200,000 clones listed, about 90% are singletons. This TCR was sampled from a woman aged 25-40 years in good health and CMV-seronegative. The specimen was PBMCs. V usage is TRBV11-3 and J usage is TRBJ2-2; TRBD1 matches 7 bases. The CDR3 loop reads CASSLPRQGRTGELFF. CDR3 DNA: TGTGCCAGCAGCTTACCCAGACAGGGTAGGACCGGGGAGCTGTTTTTT.